This T cell receptor beta chain comes out of a study of identical twins. Each donor (without exception) was a healthy Caucasian. There are 12 residues in the CDR3. Trimming cost V 7 bases and J 5 bases; bases outside gene matches: 5. With template switching, a universal primer site was added, and the cDNA carried unique molecular identifiers. MiXCR, applied by TCRdb to the 5' RACE reads, yields one record per CDR3 protein. There are roughly 690,000 distinct CDR3 sequences in the sample; roughly 20% occur only once, and 4% to 5.5% lies in the top ten. This clonotype has a handful of counts. The antigen remains unidentified. Overall study results and limits: Researchers reported excess low generation probability among twin-shared out-of-frame alpha sequences.

These same data were also listed under a study on T cells expressing NK-cell markers. Turning to that study: In sorted CD3+CD56+NKG2C+, CD3+CD56+NKG2C- and CD3+CD56-NKG2C+ T cells, TCR beta repertoires were obtained.

The sample was PBMCs. The TCR sequence derives from a woman aged 18-29 years in good health. The chain carries TRBV12-3 or TRBV12-4 and TRBJ2-7; TRBD2 aligns across 7 bases. The CDR3 coding sequence is TGTGCCAGCACCTCTACTAGCGACGAGCAGTACTTC. Translation: CASTSTSDEQYF.